The 4 T cell receptor beta chains listed next were all sequenced from one sample in a study of blood T cells in healthy people across ages. With a J-beta primer mix and a sample-barcoded 5' primer, a second PCR ran about 6 to 11 cycles. TCRdb used MiXCR to reprocess the 5' RACE reads, holding one entry per CDR3 protein. The sample includes hundreds of thousands of distinct CDR3 sequences, roughly 26% of them seen just once. Sequences were obtained from blood. The receptor set was obtained from a woman older than 75 in good health.

The DNA for the CDR3 is TGTGCCAGCAGCGCCCTAAGACAGGATTACTCTGGAAACACCATATATTTT. It is translated as CASSALRQDYSGNTIYF. The rearrangement uses TRBV21-1 and TRBJ1-3; the table assigns TRBD1, which was not confirmed against the DNA. TRBV21-1 is described as a pseudogene. There are 17 residues in the CDR3.

This clonotype occurred many times. With a much larger clone just one base away, this may be a read error. This rearrangement joins TRBV25-1 to TRBJ1-2; a possible D gene is TRBD1 (5 bases). The germline gives CDR1 MGHDK, CDR2 SYGVNS. V dropped 7 bases and J dropped 7 bases, with 25 bases sitting between them. The CDR3 sequence is 16 residues long. Here the CDR3 reads CASNRKKGLGRCGYTF. In nucleotides, the CDR3 is TGTGCCAGCAACCGAAAGAAGGGACTAGGCCGTTGTGGCTACACCTTC.

This clonotype was recorded a few times. This rearrangement joins TRBV5-1 to TRBJ1-4; the D gene is possibly TRBD1 (6 bases). Trimming pared 4 bases from V and 5 bases from J, leaving 15 bases between. The CDR3 has 15 amino acids. CDR1 is SGHRS, CDR2 YFSETQ, per germline. As DNA, the CDR3 is TGCGCCAGCAGCAGAGTACAGGGTCCAAATGAAAAACTGTTTTTT. It translates to CASSRVQGPNEKLFF.

In its sample, this clonotype was seen a few times. The chain recombines TRBV7-2 with TRBJ2-2; 11 bases align to TRBD2. Germline V gene lookup returns CDR1 SGHTA and CDR2 FQGNSA. Trimming cost V 3 bases and J 4 bases; bases outside gene matches: 4. The CDR3 length is 16 residues. DNA of the CDR3: TGTGCCAGCAGCTTCCTAGCGGGGGGCGGCACCGGGGAGCTGTTTTTT. Amino acid sequence: CASSFLAGGGTGELFF.